What follows are 22 T cell receptor beta chains derived from one specimen sequenced in a study of beta chain features in type 1 diabetes. Findings of the study overall: A moderate, significant TCRB CDR3 shortening appeared in type 1 diabetes across four CD4+ subsets.

Expressed TCRB transcripts were sequenced because the isolated RNA had all been reverse transcribed beforehand. Sequenced by immunoSEQ multiplex PCR; TCRdb stores in-frame clones only, minus some. Of some 350,000 clones listed, approximately 12% are singletons. These receptors' antigens are unknown. Sequencing was performed on naive CD4+ T cells from blood. Receptor source: a woman between 18 and 29 years old with type 1 diabetes.

This chain links TRBV28 with TRBJ2-7; D uncertain. Trimming pared 3 bases from V and 4 bases from J, leaving 10 bases between. The CDR3 sequence is 13 residues long. Per germline, CDR1 MDHEN and CDR2 SYDVKM. The CDR3 protein is CASSLRQIYEQYF. The CDR3, as DNA: TGTGCCAGCAGTTTGCGGCAAATTTACGAGCAGTACTTC.

This clone was observed a handful of times. The rearrangement joins TRBV7-2 to TRBJ2-7, with TRBD2 matching over 7 bases. Trimming at V came to 5 bases and at J to 5 bases, leaving 9 bases not matched to a gene. CDR3 length equals 14 residues. Germline V gives CDR1 SGHTA, CDR2 FQGNSA. The DNA of the CDR3 is TGTGCCAGCAGCCGCGGGGCGGGAGTGGACGAGCAGTACTTC. This gives the protein CASSRGAGVDEQYF. The variable domain in full, completed from reference TRBV7-2 and TRBJ2-7, reads GAGVSQSPSNKVTEKGKDVELRCDPISGHTALYWYRQSLGQGLEFLIYFQGNSAPDKSGLPSDRFSAERTGGSVSTLTIQRTQQEDSAVYLCASSRGAGVDEQYFGPGTRLTVT.

The chain carries TRBV18 and TRBJ2-7; D is perhaps TRBD2 (6 bases). The V gene lost 3 bases and the J gene lost 5 bases, with 17 bases spanning the gap. Germline values: CDR1 KGHSH, CDR2 LQKENI. The CDR3 is made up of 15 amino acids. The CDR3 DNA reads as TGTGCCAGCTCACCCCTTCCAGGGAGGCTGGACGAGCAGTACGTC. Its translation is CASSPLPGRLDEQYV.

This clone occurred a few times. V is TRBV7-9 and J is TRBJ1-1; maybe TRBD1 (5 bases). The CDR3 is 16 residues long. With 1 base removed from V and 0 bases from J, the gap between germline ends came to 12 bases. CDR1 and CDR2 from the germline V gene are SEHNR and FQNEAQ (reference sequence). CDR3 nucleotide sequence: TGTGCCAGCAGCTTAGGTAAGGGGTCCATGAACACTGAAGCTTTCTTT. Protein: CASSLGKGSMNTEAFF.

This clone came up a few times. This chain uses TRBV30 with TRBJ1-5, with 7 bases lining up with TRBD1. The V segment lost 3 bases and the J segment 5 bases; nucleotides outside the gene matches: 10. CDR1 and CDR2 (germline): GTSNPN, SVGIG (reference sequence). This CDR3 comprises 15 residues. As DNA, the CDR3 is TGTGCCTGGAGCTACCTCGACAGGGATGATCAGCCCCAGCATTTT. Translation: CAWSYLDRDDQPQHF.

This clone was observed a few times. Other DNA sequences in this specimen translate into the identical CDR3. This chain links TRBV28 with TRBJ2-7, with a possible D match to TRBD2 (6 bases). Trimming shortened V by 7 bases and J by 0 bases, and 10 bases separated the two germline ends. CDR3 length: 13 amino acids. The germline gives CDR1 MDHEN, CDR2 SYDVKM. The CDR3 DNA is TGTGCCAGCATCGCGGGGATCTCCTACGAGCAGTACTTC. This encodes CASIAGISYEQYF.

The genes are TRBV11-3 and TRBJ2-1; the D is unclear. CDR1 is SGHNT and CDR2 is YENEEA in the germline V gene. This CDR3 spans 15 amino acids. V dropped 5 bases and J dropped 0 bases, with 11 bases sitting between them. CDR3 protein: CASSHGSSSYNEQFF. In DNA form, the CDR3 reads TGTGCCAGCAGCCACGGCTCTAGCTCCTACAATGAGCAGTTCTTC.

This clone was counted between two and nine times. This chain connects TRBV7-2 to TRBJ2-5; D might be TRBD1 (6 bases). This CDR3 has 13 residues. Per germline, CDR1 SGHTA and CDR2 FQGNSA. Trimming took off 4 bases at V and 5 bases at J, with 11 bases between the two ends. CDR3 in amino acids: CASSSRGSETQYF. CDR3 coding DNA: TGTGCCAGCAGCTCCAGGGGTTCGGAGACCCAGTACTTC. Drawing the rest from reference TRBV7-2 and TRBJ2-5, the complete variable domain is GAGVSQSPSNKVTEKGKDVELRCDPISGHTALYWYRQSLGQGLEFLIYFQGNSAPDKSGLPSDRFSAERTGGSVSTLTIQRTQQEDSAVYLCASSSRGSETQYFGPGTRLLVL.

V and J are TRBV15 and TRBJ2-3; D is uncertain. V was cut by 1 base and J by 0 bases, with 8 bases left in between. The CDR3 sequence is 15 residues long. CDR1 and CDR2 (germline): LNHNV, YYDKDF (reference sequence). The CDR3 is CATSRVLLSTDTQYF. The DNA of the CDR3 is TGTGCCACCAGCAGAGTTCTCCTAAGCACAGATACGCAGTATTTT.

The chain has TRBV7-9 and TRBJ2-3; D not certain. The V end lost 1 base, the J end lost 0 bases, and 8 bases lay between the germline ends. This CDR3 is built from 15 residues. Per the germline V gene, CDR1 is SEHNR and CDR2 is FQNEAQ (reference sequence). As DNA, the CDR3 is TGTGCCAGCAGCTTAGGTAGCCGAAGCACAGATACGCAGTATTTT. Translation gives CASSLGSRSTDTQYF.

The chain couples TRBV18 to TRBJ2-7; D is perhaps TRBD1 (6 bases). CDR1 and CDR2 (germline): KGHSH, LQKENI. CDR3 length equals 14 residues. Trimming took 2 bases from V and 5 from J, leaving 13 bases between them. CDR3 sequence: CASSPAPGVDEQYV. Written as DNA, the CDR3 is TGTGCCAGCTCACCAGCACCAGGGGTGGACGAGCAGTACGTC.

There are a few counts of this clone. J is TRBJ2-4 and V is TRBV30; D is ambiguous. Trimming took off 2 bases at V and 5 bases at J, with 13 bases between the two ends. This CDR3 has 14 residues. The germline V gene encodes CDR1 GTSNPN and CDR2 SVGIG (reference sequence). CDR3 DNA: TGTGCCTGGAGTCCCGGTTTCCTAGAAAACATTCAGTACTTC. This codes for CAWSPGFLENIQYF.

This clone was counted only a few times. V usage is TRBV30 and J usage is TRBJ1-2; D perhaps matches TRBD1 (5 bases). V was clipped by 1 base and J by 14 bases, with 11 bases between them. Germline CDR1 and CDR2: GTSNPN and SVGIG (reference sequence). The CDR3 runs to 10 residues. The CDR3 is CAWSEGRVTF. As DNA, the CDR3 is TGTGCCTGGAGTGAGGGGAGGGTGACCTTC.

This clone occurred a few times. The V call is TRBV18, the J call TRBJ2-7; D might be TRBD2 (6 bases). Germline loops: CDR1 KGHSH, CDR2 LQKENI. The CDR3 covers 14 residues. Between the trimmed V and J ends, which lost 3 bases and 0 bases, there was a span of 9 bases. In DNA form, the CDR3 reads TGTGCCAGCTCACCGAACGGGAGCTCCTACGAGCAGTACTTC. Residues: CASSPNGSSYEQYF.

The table lists this clone with a few counts. This chain links TRBV7-9 with TRBJ2-1; possible D gene TRBD2, 6 bases. The CDR3 spans 17 residues. The germline CDR1 and CDR2 sequences are SEHNR and FQNEAQ (reference sequence). Trimming took 2 bases from V and 2 from J, leaving 16 bases between them. CDR3 nucleotides: TGTGCCAGCAGCTTATTAGGAGGGAGGAAGACCTACAATGAGCAGTTCTTC. It codes for CASSLLGGRKTYNEQFF.

This clone was counted only a few times. V usage is TRBV18 and J usage is TRBJ2-3; 10 nucleotides match TRBD1. CDR3 length: 16 amino acids. CDR1 KGHSH and CDR2 LQKENI come from the germline V gene. With 5 bases clipped from V and 0 bases from J, the junction kept 5 bases outside the gene matches. CDR3 amino acids: CASSSDRGLSTDTQYF. In nucleotides, the CDR3 is TGTGCCAGCTCATCCGACAGGGGGCTAAGCACAGATACGCAGTATTTT.

This sequence joins TRBV5-1 and TRBJ2-5; TRBD1 is a possible D gene (5 bases). Germline lookup yields CDR1 SGHRS and CDR2 YFSETQ. V was cut by 3 bases and J by 2 bases, with 11 bases left in between. The CDR3 sequence is 14 residues long. The CDR3 sequence: CASSWGSPQETQYF. CDR3 coding DNA: TGCGCCAGCAGCTGGGGCTCCCCGCAAGAGACCCAGTACTTC.

The rearrangement links TRBV6-6 to TRBJ2-2; TRBD1 matches at 11 bases. CDR1 and CDR2 (germline): MNHNY, SVGAGI (reference sequence). CDR3 length: 15 amino acids. Losses at the gene ends were 6 bases for V and 6 bases for J; bases not matched to a gene: 6. The CDR3 spells CASRTDRGRSGELFF. The CDR3 DNA reads as TGTGCCAGCAGGACGGACAGGGGGCGATCCGGGGAGCTGTTTTTT.

In its sample, this clone was seen a few times. The chain combines TRBV29-1 with TRBJ2-1; D gene unclear. The V gene's germline CDR1 is SQVTM and CDR2 ANQGSEA. The CDR3 has 15 residues. V was shortened by 5 bases and J by 0 bases, with 14 bases between the two germline ends. The CDR3 loop reads CSVWLIRSSYNEQFF. CDR3 coding DNA: TGCAGCGTTTGGTTAATACGGAGCTCCTACAATGAGCAGTTCTTC.

This clone was picked up a small number of times. This CDR3 is CSVEVRRTSGTPGEQYF. The CDR3 region has the DNA TGCAGCGTTGAAGTTCGCCGGACTAGCGGGACCCCGGGGGAGCAGTATTTT. This rearrangement joins TRBV29-1 to TRBJ2-3, with TRBD2 identical over 12 bases. The CDR3 has 17 amino acids. The germline CDR1 and CDR2 sequences are SQVTM and ANQGSEA. V lost 1 base to trimming and J lost 11 bases; unmatched junction nucleotides: 16.

This clone has only a few counts. This chain links TRBV2 with TRBJ2-5, with D perhaps TRBD1 (5 bases). The V gene's germline CDR1 is SNHLY and CDR2 FYNNEI. The CDR3 extends over 10 amino acids. The V gene lost 8 bases and the J gene lost 5 bases, with 6 bases spanning the gap. CDR3 in amino acids: CASSGETQYF. DNA for the CDR3: TGTGCCAGCTCAGGGGAGACCCAGTACTTC.

This clone was observed a few times. The chain has TRBV19 and TRBJ2-6; D remains ambiguous. The V end was cut by 2 bases, the J end by 11 bases, with 10 bases between. Per germline, CDR1 LNHDA and CDR2 SQIVND (reference sequence). The CDR3 totals 13 residues. The CDR3: CASSITGPDVLTF. CDR3 coding DNA: TGTGCCAGTAGTATAACCGGTCCCGACGTCCTGACTTTC.